The next 30 T cell receptor beta chains were all read from a single sample in a study of blood T cell repertoires in COVID-19 (dated by TCRdb to 2020 to 2022). The library was built by means of the immunoSEQ multiplex PCR assay. This is the immuneACCESS table as TCRdb keeps it, with only in-frame sequences that have V and J called. A part of the clones is gone; compared with another copy, unresolved V genes explain less than half, and the rest is unexplained. This sample is represented by around 150,000 clones; more than 75% of them were singletons. The biggest ten clones account for roughly 2% of the sample. Sequencing used peripheral blood. These TCRs come from a man aged 18 to 35 with acute or convalescent COVID-19.

V is TRBV6-5 and J is TRBJ1-2; 8 bases map to TRBD1. Germline V gene lookup returns CDR1 MNHEY and CDR2 SVGAGI. J gave up 4 bases and V 6 bases, and 7 bases lay outside the gene matches. This CDR3 region has 14 residues. As DNA, the CDR3 is TGTGCCAGCAGACGTGACAGGGGCGGCTATGGCTACACCTTC. It specifies CASRRDRGGYGYTF.

The CDR3 DNA is TGCAGCGTTGAAGATCTAAACATTCAGTACTTC. This encodes CSVEDLNIQYF. The chain is built from TRBV29-1 and TRBJ2-4; D is ambiguous. The germline CDR1 and CDR2 sequences are SQVTM and ANQGSEA. The CDR3 runs to 11 residues. V lost 0 bases, J lost 6 bases, and 3 bases lay in between.

V is TRBV3-1 (or the pseudogene TRBV3-2) and J is TRBJ2-2; D may be TRBD2 (5 bases). Germline V gives CDR1 LGHDT, CDR2 YNNKEL (reference sequence). The CDR3 has 14 amino acids. V dropped 1 base and J dropped 5 bases, with 8 bases sitting between them. The CDR3 DNA reads TGTGCCAGCAGCCAAGGGGAGTTTACCGGGGAGCTGTTTTTT. It specifies CASSQGEFTGELFF.

The chain carries TRBV7-9 and TRBJ1-2, with TRBD1 matching 7 bases. Per germline, CDR1 SEHNR and CDR2 FQNEAQ (reference sequence). J was trimmed by 3 bases and V by 5 bases; bases with no gene match: 6. The CDR3 covers 14 residues. The CDR3 bases are TGTGCCAGCAGCCCTTTCCAGGGGGACTATGGCTACACCTTC. It specifies CASSPFQGDYGYTF.

V is TRBV7-2 and J is TRBJ2-3; 13 positions agree with TRBD2. The trim removed 1 base at V and 1 base at J, leaving 5 bases unmatched. CDR1 SGHTA and CDR2 FQGNSA come from the germline V gene. This CDR3 has 18 amino acids. As DNA, the CDR3 is TGTGCCAGCAGCTTAGGTCAACTAGCGGGAGGGGGCACAGATACGCAGTATTTT. Its translation is CASSLGQLAGGGTDTQYF.

CDR3 protein: CASSLGGWTSGYQETQYF. The DNA of the CDR3 is TGTGCCAGCAGCTTAGGTGGCTGGACTAGCGGGTACCAAGAGACCCAGTACTTC. This rearrangement joins TRBV7-2 to TRBJ2-5, with 11 bases lining up with TRBD2. Germline V gene data show CDR1 as SGHTA and CDR2 as FQGNSA. V shed 1 base and J 0 bases; nucleotides not matched to a gene: 7. This CDR3 has 18 amino acids.

The chain carries TRBV4-1 and TRBJ1-2; D remains ambiguous. The V and J ends lost 0 bases and 8 bases respectively, with 10 bases between them. There are 13 residues in the CDR3. In germline, CDR1 is MGHRA, CDR2 YSYEKL. CDR3 residues: CASSQDPLEGYTF. CDR3 in DNA: TGCGCCAGCAGCCAAGATCCCCTCGAGGGCTACACCTTC.

V usage is TRBV9 and J usage is TRBJ2-3, with 16 bases that match TRBD2. The V gene end was trimmed by 3 bases and the J gene end by 3 bases; junction bases not matched to a gene: 4. Germline CDR1 SGDLS, CDR2 YYNGEE. This CDR3 spans 17 amino acids. CDR3 amino acids: CASSAGLAGGPTDTQYF. CDR3 nucleotide sequence: TGTGCCAGCAGCGCGGGACTAGCGGGGGGGCCAACAGATACGCAGTATTTT.

The genes are TRBV4-1 and TRBJ1-1; 7 nucleotides match TRBD1. This CDR3 spans 14 amino acids. CDR1 and CDR2 from the germline V gene are MGHRA and YSYEKL. V gave up 2 bases and J gave up 5 bases; unmatched junction bases: 5. CDR3 in amino acids: CASSQPTGYTEAFF. Written as DNA, the CDR3 is TGCGCCAGCAGCCAACCGACAGGGTATACTGAAGCTTTCTTT.

This sequence joins TRBV5-1 and TRBJ1-2; 10 bases line up with TRBD1. With V trimmed by 6 bases and J by 4 bases, 6 bases remained unmatched. Germline V gene sequence: CDR1 SGHRS, CDR2 YFSETQ. The CDR3 has 14 amino acids. The CDR3 here is CASTRTGGTYGYTF. CDR3 nucleotides: TGCGCCAGCACCCGGACAGGGGGGACCTATGGCTACACCTTC.

The rearrangement uses TRBV2 and TRBJ1-5; TRBD1 aligns across 7 bases. From germline, CDR1 is SNHLY and CDR2 FYNNEI. The CDR3 runs to 14 residues. The J segment lost 7 bases and the V segment lost 2 bases, leaving 5 bases of the junction unmatched. The CDR3 protein is CASSEQGEGQPQHF. CDR3 DNA sequence: TGTGCCAGCAGTGAACAGGGGGAAGGACAGCCCCAGCATTTT.

The rearrangement uses TRBV7-9 and TRBJ2-1; 7 bases line up with TRBD2. The CDR3 length is 14 residues. In germline, CDR1 is SEHNR, CDR2 FQNEAQ (reference sequence). V gave up 5 bases and J gave up 3 bases; unmatched junction bases: 4. CDR3: CASSPSGGYNEQFF. CDR3 DNA: TGTGCCAGCAGCCCCTCGGGGGGCTACAATGAGCAGTTCTTC.

The chain joins TRBV7-9 to TRBJ1-6, with 8 positions matching TRBD1. Trimming removed 6 bases from V and 5 bases from J; junction bases left unmatched: 9. Germline V CDR1 and CDR2: SEHNR, FQNEAQ (reference sequence). This CDR3 region has 16 residues. The CDR3 loop is CASRPGTGPNNSPLHF. The CDR3 coding sequence is TGTGCCAGCAGACCCGGGACAGGTCCTAATAATTCACCCCTCCACTTT.

V and J are TRBV5-4 and TRBJ2-1, with 8 bases identical to TRBD1. Germline assignment: CDR1 SGHNT and CDR2 YYREEE (reference sequence). J was trimmed by 0 bases and V by 3 bases; bases with no gene match: 2. The CDR3 is 15 amino acids. The CDR3 spells CASSSGQGSYNEQFF. The CDR3 DNA is TGTGCCAGCAGCTCAGGACAGGGCTCCTACAATGAGCAGTTCTTC.

The chain has TRBV6-5 and TRBJ1-2; D is unclear. CDR1 MNHEY and CDR2 SVGAGI come from the germline V gene. With 6 bases removed from V and 2 bases from J, the gap between germline ends came to 13 bases. This CDR3 region has 14 residues. CDR3 coding DNA: TGTGCCAGCAGGATGGCAGGTCAAAACTATGGCTACACCTTC. Translated, it gives CASRMAGQNYGYTF.

The rearrangement links TRBV10-3 to TRBJ2-7; D unclear. Germline V gives CDR1 ENHRY, CDR2 SYGVKD. This CDR3 has 14 amino acids. Trimming pared 0 bases from V and 1 base from J, leaving 7 bases between. CDR3 nucleotides: TGTGCCATCAGTGAGTCGGCCAGTTCCTACGAGCAGTACTTC. Protein: CAISESASSYEQYF.

The rearrangement joins TRBV7-2 to TRBJ1-6, with no clear D. The CDR3 contains 14 residues. Germline V gene lookup returns CDR1 SGHTA and CDR2 FQGNSA. V was cut by 7 bases and J by 8 bases, with 15 bases left in between. CDR3 DNA: TGTGCCAGCACCTTGAGGGCAGGAGATTCACCCCTCCACTTT. Its protein is CASTLRAGDSPLHF.

The chain links TRBV4-2 to TRBJ1-5; D uncertain. This CDR3 comprises 16 residues. Germline assignment: CDR1 LGHNA and CDR2 YNFKEQ. The V end lost 6 bases, the J end lost 3 bases, and 18 bases lay between the germline ends. This CDR3 reads CASSKDSRELNQPQHF. CDR3 bases: TGTGCCAGCAGTAAAGATAGTCGGGAGCTCAATCAGCCCCAGCATTTT.

The rearrangement links TRBV12-5 to TRBJ2-1; 7 bases fit TRBD1. This CDR3 is 17 amino acids long. The germline CDR1 and CDR2 sequences are LGHNT and FRNRAP. Trimming removed 2 bases from V and 0 bases from J; junction bases left unmatched: 7. In nucleotides, the CDR3 is TGTGCTAGTGGTTTGCTGGGACAGATACACTCCTACAATGAGCAGTTCTTC. Translated: CASGLLGQIHSYNEQFF.

This clone turned up a few times. The chain couples TRBV20-1 to TRBJ1-4; D is possibly TRBD1 (6 bases). Trimming took 7 bases from V and 8 from J, leaving 11 bases between them. The germline V gene has CDR1 DFQATT and CDR2 SNEGSKA (reference sequence). The CDR3 totals 11 residues. The CDR3 loop reads CSVGQGEKLFF. CDR3 in DNA: TGCAGTGTTGGGCAGGGGGAAAAACTGTTTTTT.

The chain carries TRBV5-1 and TRBJ1-2; 7 bases match TRBD1. Germline V gene lookup returns CDR1 SGHRS and CDR2 YFSETQ. The CDR3 sequence is 13 residues long. After removal of 4 bases from V and 4 bases from J, the junction contained 4 bases not matched to a gene. The chain's CDR3 is CASSPGQLYGYTF. The CDR3 DNA sequence: TGCGCCAGCAGCCCGGGACAGCTCTATGGCTACACCTTC.

The rearrangement links TRBV27 to TRBJ1-2, with D perhaps matching TRBD1 (5 bases). Germline V gene data show CDR1 as MNHEY and CDR2 as SMNVEV (reference sequence). This CDR3 has 13 residues. V lost 8 bases, J lost 0 bases, and 10 bases lay in between. In DNA form, the CDR3 reads TGTGCCAGCGGGGGGGAAGCTAACTATGGCTACACCTTC. Protein sequence: CASGGEANYGYTF.

The rearrangement links TRBV5-1 to TRBJ2-7, with TRBD2 identical over 13 bases. CDR1 and CDR2 from the germline V gene are SGHRS and YFSETQ. Trimming removed 3 bases from V and 5 bases from J; junction bases left unmatched: 2. The CDR3 has 14 amino acids. CDR3 protein: CASSSGLAGDEQYF. Written as DNA, the CDR3 is TGCGCCAGCAGCTCCGGACTAGCGGGAGACGAGCAGTACTTC.

The rearrangement joins TRBV27 to TRBJ2-7, with 9 nucleotides matching TRBD1. The V and J ends lost 4 bases and 2 bases, in that order; junction bases with no gene match: 12. CDR1 is MNHEY and CDR2 is SMNVEV in the germline V gene (reference sequence). The CDR3 loop spans 17 amino acids. The CDR3 loop reads CASSSSGTGYGTYEQYF. In DNA, the CDR3 is TGTGCCAGCAGTTCATCCGGGACAGGGTACGGGACCTACGAGCAGTACTTC.

The chain recombines TRBV18 with TRBJ2-7, with 10 bases aligning to TRBD2. The CDR3 sequence is 15 residues long. Germline V gene sequence: CDR1 KGHSH, CDR2 LQKENI. Losses at the gene ends were 6 bases for V and 3 bases for J; bases not matched to a gene: 8. The CDR3, as DNA: TGTGCCAGCTCCCGGGGTAGCGGGAGGTACTACGAGCAGTACTTC. Amino acid sequence: CASSRGSGRYYEQYF. The variable domain in full, with the rest retrieved from reference TRBV18 and TRBJ2-7, is NAGVMQNPRHLVRRRGQEARLRCSPMKGHSHVYWYRQLPEEGLKFMVYLQKENIIDESGMPKERFSAEFPKEGPSILRIQQVVRGDSAAYFCASSRGSGRYYEQYFGPGTRLTVT.

The chain uses TRBV9 and TRBJ1-4; D possibly corresponds to TRBD1 (6 bases). The germline V gene encodes CDR1 SGDLS and CDR2 YYNGEE. The CDR3 consists of 18 residues. The V end lost 5 bases, the J end lost 0 bases, and 20 bases lay between the germline ends. CDR3 DNA sequence: TGTGCCAGCAGGAAACCGGGACACCAGATTGCAACTAATGAAAAACTGTTTTTT. Its protein is CASRKPGHQIATNEKLFF.

The V and J genes are TRBV6-5 and TRBJ1-1, with TRBD1 matching over 9 bases. Germline CDR1 reads MNHEY; CDR2 reads SVGAGI. The junction had 12 bases not matched to a gene; V was cut back by 2 bases and J by 8 bases. The CDR3 has 16 residues. The CDR3 here is CASSYSSIAGTGEAFF. The CDR3 DNA reads TGTGCCAGCAGTTACAGTTCAATAGCCGGGACAGGGGAAGCTTTCTTT.

In regard to this clone: Other DNA sequences from this sample encode an identical CDR3 as well. V gene TRBV5-1 combines with J gene TRBJ1-1; D call uncertain. The V end was cut by 2 bases, the J end by 1 base, with 9 bases between. Germline V gene sequence: CDR1 SGHRS, CDR2 YFSETQ. The CDR3 extends over 14 amino acids. CDR3 region: CASSLGGPNTEAFF. The CDR3 nucleotides are TGCGCCAGCAGCTTAGGAGGTCCGAACACTGAAGCTTTCTTT.

The gene calls are TRBV4-1 and TRBJ1-2, with 9 positions matching TRBD1. Unmatched junction bases numbered 4, after V lost 1 base and J lost 4 bases. The CDR3 has 15 amino acids. Germline assignment: CDR1 MGHRA and CDR2 YSYEKL. This CDR3 reads CASSQAGTGLYGYTF. The CDR3 DNA reads as TGCGCCAGCAGCCAAGCCGGGACAGGGCTCTATGGCTACACCTTC.

The V and J genes are TRBV6-1 and TRBJ1-1; D unresolved. The CDR3 has 16 residues. The V end was cut by 4 bases, the J end by 1 base, with 16 bases between. Germline CDR1 reads MNHNS; CDR2 reads SASEGT. CDR3 coding DNA: TGTGCCAGCAGTGTGACAACCCTAAGCTGGAACACTGAAGCTTTCTTT. Residues: CASSVTTLSWNTEAFF.